The clone carrying this TCR beta chain occurred once. Its target is unknown. These data belong to a study of cytomegalovirus exposure and HLA in healthy donors. Study-wide points: Rarity characterized most TCR sequences, yet some public TCRs appeared in many donors. TCR beta chains numbering more than 150 were designated cytomegalovirus-associated.

The donors were part of the validation cohort, which consisted of about 130 subjects and was separate from the first cohort of about 650 subjects. The method was immunoSEQ multiplex PCR; TCRdb's version includes in-frame clones alone and lacks a portion of them. Of 150,000 or so clones listed, roughly 84% were seen once; the top ten hold 2% to 2.5%. Looked up from germline, CDR1 is SGHDN and CDR2 is FVKESK. Trimming left V 0 bases short and J 6 bases short, with 17 bases between. This CDR3 region has 16 residues. The sample was PBMCs. The origin of this receptor is a human donor in good health. The chain joins TRBV14 to TRBJ1-2; D perhaps matches TRBD1 (6 bases). DNA for the CDR3: TGTGCCAGCAGCCAAGACGGGAAGACAGGCCGACATGGCTACACCTTC. Protein sequence: CASSQDGKTGRHGYTF.